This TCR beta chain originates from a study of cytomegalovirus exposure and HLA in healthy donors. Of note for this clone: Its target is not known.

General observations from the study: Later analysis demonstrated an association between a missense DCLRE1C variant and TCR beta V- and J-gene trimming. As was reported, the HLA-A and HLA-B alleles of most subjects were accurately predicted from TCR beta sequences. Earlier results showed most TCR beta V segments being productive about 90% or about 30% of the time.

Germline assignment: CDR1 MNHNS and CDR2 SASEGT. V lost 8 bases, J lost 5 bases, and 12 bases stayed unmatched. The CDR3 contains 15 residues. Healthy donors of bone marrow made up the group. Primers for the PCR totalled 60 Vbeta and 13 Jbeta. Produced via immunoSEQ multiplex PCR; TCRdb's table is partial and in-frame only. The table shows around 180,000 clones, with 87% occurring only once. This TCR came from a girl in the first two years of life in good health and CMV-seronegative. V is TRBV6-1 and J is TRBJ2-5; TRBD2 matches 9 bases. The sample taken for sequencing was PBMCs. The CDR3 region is CASGVGLAFRETQYF. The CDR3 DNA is TGTGCCAGCGGGGTGGGACTAGCCTTTCGGGAGACCCAGTACTTC.